Following are 31 T cell receptor beta chains from one sample sequenced in a study of early T cells in non-severe SARS-CoV-2 infection. TCRdb reprocessed the 5' RACE reads with MiXCR, giving one entry per CDR3 protein. The table has 80,000 or so distinct CDR3 sequences, roughly 6% seen once. Sequencing was performed on whole blood. The receptors were gathered from an adult who was a healthcare worker with PCR-confirmed SARS-CoV-2 infection or an uninfected control (not recorded which).

This clonotype was detected only a few times. The V call is TRBV2, the J call TRBJ2-5; 15 bases align to TRBD2. CDR1 is SNHLY, CDR2 FYNNEI, per germline. The ends lost 6 bases at V and 2 bases at J; junction bases unmatched: 4. The CDR3 is made up of 16 amino acids. The CDR3 coding sequence is TGTGCCAGCAGGAACGGACTAGCGGGGGGGCAAGAGACCCAGTACTTC. Translating gives CASRNGLAGGQETQYF. Based on the CDR3 plus reference TRBV2 and TRBJ2-5, the full variable domain is EPEVTQTPSHQVTQMGQEVILRCVPISNHLYFYWYRQILGQKVEFLVSFYNNEISEKSEIFDDQFSVERPDGSNFTLKIRSTKLEDSAMYFCASRNGLAGGQETQYFGPGTRLLVL.

The chain recombines TRBV7-9 with TRBJ1-1; no reliable D call. The CDR3 sequence is 12 residues long. V lost 5 bases, J lost 1 base, and 5 bases lay in between. Germline V CDR1 and CDR2: SEHNR, FQNEAQ (reference sequence). CDR3 in amino acids: CASSPTNTEAFF. The CDR3 bases are TGTGCCAGCAGCCCAACGAACACTGAAGCTTTCTTT.

This clonotype was seen many times. This chain joins TRBV27 and TRBJ1-1, with D hard to call. The CDR3 covers 14 residues. Germline CDR1 is MNHEY and CDR2 is SMNVEV (reference sequence). The V end lost 6 bases, the J end lost 0 bases, and 11 bases lay between the germline ends. The CDR3 region is CASSARTVNTEAFF. CDR3 bases: TGTGCCAGCAGCGCGAGGACCGTGAACACTGAAGCTTTCTTT.

A few counts support this clonotype. The chain links TRBV4-3 to TRBJ2-2, with 12 bases that match TRBD1. J lost 0 bases, V lost 5 bases, and 7 bases had no gene match. This CDR3 comprises 18 residues. CDR1 is LGHNA, CDR2 YSLEER, per germline. CDR3: CASSSPGQGASNTGELFF. CDR3 nucleotides: TGCGCCAGCAGCTCACCGGGACAGGGGGCCTCGAACACCGGGGAGCTGTTTTTT.

This clonotype has a handful of counts. The CDR3 loop is CASSFRNAETQYF. CDR3 DNA: TGCGCCAGCAGCTTCAGGAACGCGGAGACCCAGTACTTC. The rearrangement joins TRBV5-1 to TRBJ2-5; D remains ambiguous. Trimming stripped 2 bases from V and 5 bases from J, with 10 bases between. Germline V gives CDR1 SGHRS, CDR2 YFSETQ. The CDR3 loop spans 13 amino acids.

CDR3 coding DNA: TGTGCCAGCAGCTCACTAGCGGGGGGAGCGAACACCGGGGAGCTGTTTTTT. Its translation: CASSSLAGGANTGELFF. The V gene is TRBV5-5, the J gene TRBJ2-2, with 12 bases aligning to TRBD2. This CDR3 is built from 17 residues. Germline V gives CDR1 SGHKS, CDR2 YYEKEE (reference sequence). Unmatched junction bases numbered 3, after V lost 3 bases and J lost 0 bases.

CDR3 loop: CASSYRPTDTQYF. The CDR3 nucleotides read TGTGCCAGCAGTTACCGACCCACAGATACGCAGTATTTT. The chain recombines TRBV6-2 or TRBV6-3 with TRBJ2-3, with D unresolved. This CDR3 is 13 amino acids long. Germline assignment: CDR1 MNHEY and CDR2 SVGEGT. Trimming cost V 2 bases and J 2 bases, with 5 bases left between them.

This rearrangement joins TRBV11-2 to TRBJ2-1, with D unresolved. The length of the CDR3 is 17 residues. Germline CDR1 and CDR2: SGHAT and FQNNGV. V lost 0 bases to trimming and J lost 2 bases, with 14 bases between them. The CDR3 is CASSLDNGRLTYNEQFF. Here the CDR3 DNA reads TGTGCCAGCAGCTTAGATAACGGGCGTCTGACCTACAATGAGCAGTTCTTC.

This clonotype was picked up a small number of times. This chain links TRBV7-8 with TRBJ2-5; the D gene is possibly TRBD2 (6 bases). V lost 3 bases, J lost 4 bases, and 9 bases lay in between. Germline V CDR1 and CDR2: SGHVS, FQNEAQ. The length of the CDR3 is 13 residues. The CDR3 loop reads CASSFDGRETQYF. The CDR3 bases are TGTGCCAGCAGCTTCGACGGGAGAGAGACCCAGTACTTC.

The rearrangement links TRBV6-4 to TRBJ2-1; perhaps TRBD2 as D (6 bases). The CDR3 extends over 17 amino acids. The V end lost 0 bases, the J end lost 6 bases, and 18 bases lay between the germline ends. Germline V gene data show CDR1 as MRHNA and CDR2 as SNTAGT. CDR3 sequence reads: CASSDSRGLGGSNEQFF. The CDR3 DNA reads TGTGCCAGCAGTGACTCGAGAGGCCTTGGAGGGAGCAATGAGCAGTTCTTC.

V gene TRBV11-2 combines with J gene TRBJ1-4; 7 bases align to TRBD1. The V and J ends lost 3 bases and 11 bases, in that order; junction bases with no gene match: 6. The germline gives CDR1 SGHAT, CDR2 FQNNGV. CDR3 length: 13 amino acids. CDR3 nucleotide sequence: TGTGCCAGCAGCTTTCGAGGGGACAGCAAACTGTTTTTT. Amino acids: CASSFRGDSKLFF.

The table lists this clonotype with many counts. This rearrangement joins TRBV19 to TRBJ1-1; D is undetermined. The CDR3 is 13 amino acids. V lost 3 bases to trimming and J lost 4 bases, with 9 bases between them. Germline CDR1 reads LNHDA; CDR2 reads SQIVND (reference sequence). Written as DNA, the CDR3 is TGTGCCAGTAGTATGGAGTGGGGCACTGAAGCTTTCTTT. As protein: CASSMEWGTEAFF.

This clonotype was recorded at least ten times. The V call is TRBV6-2 or TRBV6-3, the J call TRBJ1-6, with D unresolved. The germline V gene encodes CDR1 MNHEY and CDR2 SVGEGT. V was clipped by 8 bases and J by 6 bases, with 11 bases between them. The CDR3 totals 13 residues. The CDR3 region is CASARDGNSPLHF. The CDR3 bases are TGTGCCAGCGCCAGAGACGGTAATTCACCCCTCCACTTT.

This clonotype was seen ten or more times. J is TRBJ2-5 and V is TRBV2; 7 bases align to TRBD1. The junction had 8 bases not matched to a gene; V was cut back by 6 bases and J by 1 base. The length of the CDR3 is 15 residues. Germline V gives CDR1 SNHLY, CDR2 FYNNEI. The CDR3 spells CASSADRARQETQYF. The CDR3 DNA reads TGTGCCAGCAGCGCAGACAGGGCTCGCCAAGAGACCCAGTACTTC.

This clonotype was detected only a few times. V gene TRBV18 combines with J gene TRBJ1-1; the D is unclear. The CDR3 is made up of 12 amino acids. CDR1 is KGHSH, CDR2 LQKENI, per germline. Deletions cut 0 bases from V and 7 bases from J, with 6 bases between. The CDR3 here is CASSPPDLEAFF. CDR3 coding DNA: TGTGCCAGCTCACCACCAGACCTTGAAGCTTTCTTT. Drawing the rest from reference TRBV18 and TRBJ1-1, the complete variable domain is NAGVMQNPRHLVRRRGQEARLRCSPMKGHSHVYWYRQLPEEGLKFMVYLQKENIIDESGMPKERFSAEFPKEGPSILRIQQVVRGDSAAYFCASSPPDLEAFFGQGTRLTVV.

At least ten counts were recorded for this clonotype. V and J are TRBV7-2 and TRBJ2-7; 7 bases match TRBD1. Germline-derived CDR1 and CDR2 are SGHTA and FQGNSA. The CDR3 covers 12 residues. The trim removed 5 bases at V and 5 bases at J, leaving 3 bases unmatched. The CDR3 reads CASSHRGHEQYF. The CDR3 nucleotides are TGTGCCAGCAGCCACAGGGGCCACGAGCAGTACTTC.

This clonotype came up many times. The chain carries TRBV19 and TRBJ2-2, with TRBD1 matching 9 bases. Germline trimming cut 4 bases from V and 5 bases from J; bases unmatched to any gene: 5. Germline CDR1 LNHDA, CDR2 SQIVND (reference sequence). The CDR3 extends over 15 amino acids. Here the CDR3 reads CASSRGTGWTGELFF. The CDR3 DNA reads as TGTGCCAGTAGTAGAGGGACAGGGTGGACCGGGGAGCTGTTTTTT.

This clonotype was detected a few times. The chain couples TRBV10-1 to TRBJ1-5; D ambiguous. The CDR3 consists of 13 residues. Germline V gives CDR1 WNHNN, CDR2 SYGVQD (reference sequence). V dropped 0 bases and J dropped 4 bases, with 4 bases sitting between them. In DNA form, the CDR3 reads TGCGCCAGCAGTGAGTCACTGAATCAGCCCCAGCATTTT. Its translation: CASSESLNQPQHF.

This clonotype was observed at least ten times. The chain is built from TRBV7-2 and TRBJ1-1; no firm D call. Looked up from germline, CDR1 is SGHTA and CDR2 is FQGNSA. The CDR3 runs to 15 residues. Trimming left V 1 base short and J 3 bases short, with 12 bases between. This chain's CDR3 is CASSLGPLGYTEAFF. As DNA, the CDR3 is TGTGCCAGCAGCTTAGGACCCCTTGGGTACACTGAAGCTTTCTTT.

In this sample, this clonotype turned up a few times. The genes are TRBV28 and TRBJ2-1, with D maybe TRBD1 (5 bases). The CDR3 loop spans 15 amino acids. V was trimmed by 9 bases and J by 0 bases, leaving 15 bases between them. Germline assignment: CDR1 MDHEN and CDR2 SYDVKM. The CDR3 here is CASTPQGNSYNEQFF. DNA for the CDR3: TGTGCCAGTACTCCCCAGGGCAACTCCTACAATGAGCAGTTCTTC. Looking up the rest from reference TRBV28 and TRBJ2-1 gives the full variable domain: DVKVTQSSRYLVKRTGEKVFLECVQDMDHENMFWYRQDPGLGLRLIYFSYDVKMKEKGDIPEGYSVSREKKERFSLILESASTNQTSMYLCASTPQGNSYNEQFFGPGTRLTVL.

This sequence joins TRBV12-3 or TRBV12-4 and TRBJ1-4, with TRBD1 identical over 7 bases. This CDR3 has 13 amino acids. With V trimmed by 7 bases and J by 8 bases, 7 bases remained unmatched. In nucleotides, the CDR3 is TGTGCCAGCAACACCTACAGGGGCGAAAAACTGTTTTTT. This translates into CASNTYRGEKLFF.

This clonotype was counted only a few times. V and J are TRBV24-1 and TRBJ2-4; TRBD1 aligns across 7 bases. Germline trimming cut 4 bases from V and 10 bases from J; bases unmatched to any gene: 3. The CDR3 is 12 amino acids. Germline V gives CDR1 KGHDR, CDR2 SFDVKD. CDR3 sequence reads: CATSDQTGIQYF. CDR3 bases: TGTGCCACCAGTGACCAGACAGGGATTCAGTACTTC.

There are many counts of this clonotype. The chain couples TRBV18 to TRBJ2-1; 9 bases align to TRBD2. Germline V CDR1 and CDR2: KGHSH, LQKENI. The CDR3 loop spans 14 amino acids. The V and J ends lost 4 bases and 9 bases, in that order; junction bases with no gene match: 7. The CDR3 bases are TGTGCCAGCTCACGAATAGCGGGAGAAGGTGAGCAGTTCTTC. Its protein product is CASSRIAGEGEQFF.

This clonotype was seen at least ten times. The rearrangement links TRBV20-1 to TRBJ1-1; D might be TRBD1 (6 bases). The CDR3 totals 12 residues. The germline gives CDR1 DFQATT, CDR2 SNEGSKA (reference sequence). V was clipped by 3 bases and J by 4 bases, with 9 bases between them. The CDR3 sequence is CSASQGSTEAFF. DNA of the CDR3: TGCAGTGCTAGCCAGGGGAGCACTGAAGCTTTCTTT.

This clonotype was detected a few times. The chain has TRBV21-1 and TRBJ2-7; TRBD2, the D gene given by the table, was not confirmed from the DNA. TRBV21-1 is noted as a pseudogene. The CDR3 extends over 16 amino acids. CDR3 nucleotides: TGTGCCAGCAGCAGAACTAGCGGGAGATGCTCCTACGAGCAGTACTTC. It yields the protein CASSRTSGRCSYEQYF.

The gene calls are TRBV5-4 and TRBJ2-5, with a weak D call TRBD1 (6 bases). The V gene lost 3 bases and the J gene lost 0 bases, with 6 bases spanning the gap. The length of the CDR3 is 13 residues. Germline assignment: CDR1 SGHNT and CDR2 YYREEE (reference sequence). DNA for the CDR3: TGTGCCAGCAGCTGGACAGACCAAGAGACCCAGTACTTC. Translation gives CASSWTDQETQYF.

This clonotype appeared many times. The V and J genes are TRBV6-2 or TRBV6-3 and TRBJ1-2, with D tentatively TRBD1 (6 bases). The V and J ends lost 6 bases and 6 bases respectively, with 17 bases between them. There are 14 residues in the CDR3. From germline, CDR1 is MNHEY and CDR2 SVGEGT. CDR3 amino acids: CASSPNDRLDGYTF. CDR3 nucleotide sequence: TGTGCCAGCAGCCCTAACGACAGGTTGGATGGCTACACCTTC.

This clonotype was detected only a few times. In nucleotides, the CDR3 is TGTGCCAGCAGCCTCGACAGGGGGAACTCCTACGAGCAGTACTTC. Encoded protein: CASSLDRGNSYEQYF. V gene TRBV28 combines with J gene TRBJ2-7; 9 bases map to TRBD1. This CDR3 has 15 amino acids. The V gene's germline CDR1 is MDHEN and CDR2 SYDVKM. The V gene end was trimmed by 6 bases and the J gene end by 0 bases; junction bases not matched to a gene: 6.

The chain combines TRBV3-1 with TRBJ2-3; D possibly corresponds to TRBD2 (6 bases). The CDR3 extends over 17 amino acids. Germline CDR1 LGHDT, CDR2 YNNKEL (reference sequence). V was shortened by 0 bases and J by 2 bases, with 15 bases between the two germline ends. The CDR3: CASSQEGTGSYTDTQYF. The CDR3 nucleotides are TGTGCCAGCAGCCAAGAGGGGACTGGCTCCTACACAGATACGCAGTATTTT.

This clonotype was seen only a few times. In DNA, the CDR3 is TGTGCCAGCAGCACGGGGAGCGAAAAGACCCAGTACTTC. It encodes CASSTGSEKTQYF. The chain has TRBV7-8 and TRBJ2-5, with D perhaps matching TRBD2 (5 bases). V lost 5 bases and J 6 bases, leaving 13 bases between the germline ends. Germline loops: CDR1 SGHVS, CDR2 FQNEAQ. This CDR3 has 13 residues.

V gene TRBV20-1 combines with J gene TRBJ2-3, with D perhaps matching TRBD2 (5 bases). Germline loops: CDR1 DFQATT, CDR2 SNEGSKA (reference sequence). Trimming stripped 3 bases from V and 2 bases from J, with 12 bases between. The CDR3 is made up of 14 amino acids. The CDR3 nucleotides are TGCAGTGCTAGGTGGGAGATTTACACAGATACGCAGTATTTT. It encodes CSARWEIYTDTQYF.